This TCR beta chain comes out of a study of cytomegalovirus exposure and HLA in healthy donors (dated by TCRdb to 2015 to 2018). Regarding the research as a whole: According to a later analysis, one platform produced both the 110 or so validation repertoires and the approximately 660 repertoires of the first cohort. The study aimed to test whether signatures of past pathogen exposure could be identified by cataloging public T cell receptors. In addition to the first cohort of around 670 subjects, a separate validation cohort of under 150 different subjects was used. To predict cytomegalovirus infection status, the study brought together high-throughput TCR immunosequencing, statistical association of individual TCRs with disease status, and machine learning. Results the study describes overall, beyond this receptor: In both the original and validation cohorts, the classifier was reported to diagnose cytomegalovirus status with high specificity and sensitivity. In vitro tests confirmed that three of the cytomegalovirus-associated TCR beta chains recognize cytomegalovirus antigens. The study listed 150 to 200 TCR beta chains as associated with cytomegalovirus. In a later analysis, TCRs clustered in the first cohort were found to also tend to co-occur in the roughly 110 validation repertoires, with 90% to 95% of cluster scores above 0. While some public TCRs were present in many individuals, most TCR sequences turned up only very rarely across donors. According to the authors, the approach could potentially be generalized to other disease states and immunological phenotypes. All 120 or so repertoires were used to score co-occurrence in the validation cohort in a later analysis, because that analysis had no HLA typing for the cohort.

From cysteine to phenylalanine, the CDR3 is 14 amino acids long. The CDR3 DNA has 42 bases and is translated from base 1. CDR1 and CDR2 were assigned from the germline V gene as SGHRS and YFSETQ. V loses 4 bases, J loses 3 bases, and the germline ends lie 13 bases apart. With regard to this clone: The clone's antigen remains unknown. No base-level quality is on record; no much larger clone is a single base apart.

Separate from the roughly 630-subject first cohort, the validation cohort of 95 to 150 subjects was the group to which the donors belonged. The library was generated by the immunoSEQ multiplex PCR assay. Turning to the authors' computational methods: A statistical classification framework was built for diagnosing cytomegalovirus status from the catalog of TCR beta chain sequences. In its TCRdb copy, this immuneACCESS table keeps in-frame sequences only and misses some clones. Where compared with another copy, unresolved V genes explain less than half of these, and the others have no known cause. V and J calls and clone size are copied from that table; D and trimming were computed from the DNA. In this sample the table shows 80,000 to 95,000 clones, roughly 92% of which occur a single time. The top ten hold approximately 1.1% of the sample.

This TCR was recovered from a woman between 25 and 40 years old in good health and CMV-seropositive. The V and J segments used are TRBV5-1 and TRBJ2-5, with the D gene not confidently named. The sequenced sample consisted of PBMCs. The bases are TGCGCCAGCAGCAGAGACACGACCGAAGAGACCCAGTACTTC. Translated, it reads CASSRDTTEETQYF. Extended through the reference TRBV5-1 and TRBJ2-5 proteins, this CDR3 yields the full variable domain: KAGVTQTPRYLIKTRGQQVTLSCSPISGHRSVSWYQQTPGQGLQFLFEYFSETQRNKGNFPGRFSGRQFSNSRSEMNVSTLELGDSALYLCASSRDTTEETQYFGPGTRLLVL.